This TCR delta chain was retrieved from a study of Vδ1+ human thymocytes. General study findings and limits: In the thymus, TRG and TRD repertoires looked highly polyclonal with Gaussian CDR3 lengths.

CDR1 is TSWWSYY and CDR2 is QGS in the germline V gene. CDR3 length: 17 amino acids. The template was reverse-transcribed extracted RNA. Multiplex PCR used pooled V-gene forward primers and a constant-region reverse primer to amplify CDR3s. TCRdb reprocessed the multiplex PCR reads through CATT. The table has some 23,000 delta-chain clones, around 32% seen once; the top ten hold 1.6%. This clone was counted between two and nine times. Its target is not known. One end of the junction is discordant with germline, which a read error may explain. The same CDR3 also results from other DNA sequences found in this sample.

The chain employs TRDV1 and TRDJ1; 8 nucleotides align to TRDD3. Sequencing was carried out using Vdelta1+ gamma-delta thymocytes from the thymus. Subset denoted: FACS-sorted CD3+ TCRalphabeta- TCRVdelta1+ TCRVdelta2- thymocytes. This clonotype was obtained from a boy under two years old who had congenital heart surgery. CDR3 bases: TGTGCCCTTGGGGAAGTGGCTGGGGGAACGGGCACCGATAAACTCATCTTT. It encodes CALGEVAGGTGTDKLIF.